Presented here are 9 T cell receptor beta chains from one specimen sequenced in a study of blood T cells in healthy people across ages. A sample-barcoded 5' primer and a J-beta primer mix were used in a second PCR of about 7 to 12 cycles. Each CDR3 protein is one row after TCRdb ran MiXCR on the 5' RACE reads. This table holds about 670,000 distinct CDR3 sequences, around 38% found once. Sequences were obtained from blood. The receptor set was obtained from an elderly man in good health.

This clonotype was recorded many times. This rearrangement joins TRBV4-3 to TRBJ2-3; 8 nucleotides agree with TRBD1. V shed 5 bases and J 1 base; nucleotides not matched to a gene: 5. The length of the CDR3 is 15 residues. Germline-derived CDR1 and CDR2 are LGHNA and YSLEER. The chain's CDR3 is CASSWQGAGTDTQYF. The DNA for the CDR3 is TGCGCCAGCAGCTGGCAGGGGGCCGGCACAGATACGCAGTATTTT.

This clonotype came up many times. V usage is TRBV29-1 and J usage is TRBJ2-5; the D gene is possibly TRBD2 (6 bases). V was pared by 4 bases and J by 5 bases, with 17 bases between. The CDR3 spans 14 residues. Germline values: CDR1 SQVTM, CDR2 ANQGSEA. CDR3 residues: CSVAPLTSRETQYF. For the CDR3, the DNA is TGCAGCGTTGCTCCCCTAACTAGCCGGGAGACCCAGTACTTC.

The V and J genes are TRBV7-2 and TRBJ2-5, with D perhaps matching TRBD2 (5 bases). The J call is doubtful: the DNA matches TRBJ2-7 better. From germline, CDR1 is SGHTA and CDR2 FQGNSA. The CDR3 runs to 12 residues. Here the CDR3 DNA reads TGTGCCAGCAGCTTTTTCGGGAACGAGCAGTACTTC. This gives the protein CASSFFGNEQYF.

This chain links TRBV6-1 with TRBJ1-5; the D gene is possibly TRBD1 (5 bases). V lost 6 bases and J lost 1, with 16 bases in between. The CDR3 totals 16 residues. The germline gives CDR1 MNHNS, CDR2 SASEGT. The CDR3, as DNA: TGTGCCAGCAGCGCTCAGGGTTTTAGGAGCAATCAGCCCCAGCATTTT. Translating gives CASSAQGFRSNQPQHF.

This rearrangement joins TRBV7-2 to TRBJ2-7, with 12 bases identical to TRBD2. V lost 5 bases and J lost 2; bases outside the gene matches: 16. Germline V CDR1 and CDR2: SGHTA, FQGNSA. The CDR3 contains 19 residues. The CDR3 protein is CASSLLVPPSGRGAYEQYF. DNA for the CDR3: TGTGCCAGCAGCCTCCTTGTTCCTCCTAGCGGGAGGGGGGCCTACGAGCAGTACTTC. Combining the CDR3 with reference TRBV7-2 and TRBJ2-7 gives the whole variable domain GAGVSQSPSNKVTEKGKDVELRCDPISGHTALYWYRQSLGQGLEFLIYFQGNSAPDKSGLPSDRFSAERTGGSVSTLTIQRTQQEDSAVYLCASSLLVPPSGRGAYEQYFGPGTRLTVT.

The V gene is TRBV5-1, the J gene TRBJ2-1; D is uncertain. V was shortened by 3 bases and J by 0 bases, with 13 bases between the two germline ends. The CDR3 has 16 amino acids. The germline V gene encodes CDR1 SGHRS and CDR2 YFSETQ. CDR3 nucleotides: TGCGCCAGCAGCTCAGATAATACACCCTCCTACAATGAGCAGTTCTTC. Protein product: CASSSDNTPSYNEQFF.

This chain joins TRBV29-1 and TRBJ2-5; 7 nucleotides agree with TRBD1. J lost 5 bases, V lost 3 bases, and 12 bases had no gene match. CDR1 SQVTM and CDR2 ANQGSEA come from the germline V gene. The CDR3 consists of 15 residues. The CDR3 loop reads CSVEPERGRGETQYF. The CDR3 DNA reads as TGCAGCGTTGAGCCCGAAAGGGGGCGCGGGGAGACCCAGTACTTC.

The V gene is TRBV7-2, the J gene TRBJ2-3; TRBD2 matches 8 bases. The CDR3 has 15 amino acids. The V gene end was trimmed by 5 bases and the J gene end by 6 bases; junction bases not matched to a gene: 10. The germline V gene encodes CDR1 SGHTA and CDR2 FQGNSA. The CDR3 here is CASSTVAGTRDTQYF. The CDR3 coding sequence is TGTGCCAGCAGCACCGTAGCGGGAACGAGGGATACGCAGTATTTT. Drawing the rest from reference TRBV7-2 and TRBJ2-3, the complete variable domain is GAGVSQSPSNKVTEKGKDVELRCDPISGHTALYWYRQSLGQGLEFLIYFQGNSAPDKSGLPSDRFSAERTGGSVSTLTIQRTQQEDSAVYLCASSTVAGTRDTQYFGPGTRLTVL.

This clonotype showed up many times. The chain uses TRBV12-3 or TRBV12-4 and TRBJ2-7, with TRBD2 identical over 16 bases. The CDR3 extends over 19 amino acids. The V and J ends lost 6 bases and 7 bases, in that order; junction bases with no gene match: 18. The DNA for the CDR3 is TGTGCCAGCAGCTATATGTCCGGGACTAGCGGGAGGGCCCCTGGAGAGCAGTACTTC. It is translated as CASSYMSGTSGRAPGEQYF.